The 20 T cell receptor beta chains below come from one sample, sequenced in a study of OX40 agonist ivuxolimab in advanced cancers. The method was immunoSEQ multiplex PCR; TCRdb's version includes in-frame clones alone and lacks a portion of them. The repertoire has tens of thousands of clones, roughly 80% of them found once; the top ten carry about 18%. This material consisted of CD4+ or CD8+ T cells sorted from blood, taken in a trial of the OX40 agonist ivuxolimab. The receptors were gathered from an adult with an advanced solid tumor such as melanoma, head and neck, liver or kidney cancer.

This clone was recorded once. The V and J genes are TRBV6-5 and TRBJ2-7, with D possibly matching TRBD1 (5 bases). The V and J ends lost 2 bases and 1 base respectively, with 6 bases between them. CDR3 length: 13 amino acids. Germline V gives CDR1 MNHEY, CDR2 SVGAGI. The CDR3 region is CASSYPGSYEQYF. In DNA, the CDR3 is TGTGCCAGCAGTTACCCAGGGTCCTACGAGCAGTACTTC.

CDR3 nucleotides: TGCGCCAGCAGCCCAGACCCCATGGATACGCAGTATTTT. It yields the protein CASSPDPMDTQYF. The chain couples TRBV4-3 to TRBJ2-3; D gene unclear. V lost 4 bases to trimming and J lost 6 bases, with 11 bases between them. The length of the CDR3 is 13 residues. Germline V lookup: CDR1 LGHNA, CDR2 YSLEER.

The chain links TRBV6-1 to TRBJ2-3; no clear D gene. This CDR3 contains 15 residues. Trimming pared 7 bases from V and 2 bases from J, leaving 16 bases between. Germline assignment: CDR1 MNHNS and CDR2 SASEGT. The CDR3 reads CASIPELFNTDTQYF. The CDR3 nucleotides read TGTGCCAGCATTCCGGAGCTATTCAACACAGATACGCAGTATTTT.

The J gene is TRBJ2-7, the V gene TRBV7-9; 13 bases line up with TRBD2. Germline CDR1 is SEHNR and CDR2 is FQNEAQ (reference sequence). With V trimmed by 5 bases and J by 4 bases, 5 bases remained unmatched. The CDR3 has 15 amino acids. The CDR3 here is CASSPWTSGSYEQYF. The CDR3 region has the DNA TGTGCCAGCAGCCCTTGGACTAGCGGGAGTTACGAGCAGTACTTC.

The chain links TRBV18 to TRBJ2-5, with TRBD1 matching 7 bases. V shed 3 bases and J 4 bases; nucleotides not matched to a gene: 8. Germline lookup yields CDR1 KGHSH and CDR2 LQKENI. The CDR3 loop spans 15 amino acids. The CDR3 spells CASSPEDGTVETQYF. CDR3 bases: TGTGCCAGCTCACCTGAAGACGGGACAGTAGAGACCCAGTACTTC.

V usage is TRBV7-9 and J usage is TRBJ2-7; D ambiguous. V lost 1 base and J lost 2, with 3 bases in between. CDR1 and CDR2 from the germline V gene are SEHNR and FQNEAQ (reference sequence). The CDR3 runs to 12 residues. In DNA form, the CDR3 reads TGTGCCAGCAGCTTAGGAGCCTACGAGCAGTACTTC. It encodes CASSLGAYEQYF.

The chain carries TRBV15 and TRBJ2-2, with TRBD2 matching 10 bases. With 3 bases clipped from V and 4 bases from J, the junction kept 8 bases outside the gene matches. CDR3 length: 17 residues. From germline, CDR1 is LNHNV and CDR2 YYDKDF (reference sequence). The CDR3 here is CATSRTVAGGSTGELFF. DNA for the CDR3: TGTGCCACCAGCAGGACCGTAGCGGGGGGCTCCACCGGGGAGCTGTTTTTT. The entire variable domain, with the rest obtained from reference TRBV15 and TRBJ2-2, is as follows: DAMVIQNPRYQVTQFGKPVTLSCSQTLNHNVMYWYQQKSSQAPKLLFHYYDKDFNNEADTPDNFQSRRPNTSFCFLDIRSPGLGDTAMYLCATSRTVAGGSTGELFFGEGSRLTVL.

V gene TRBV7-3 combines with J gene TRBJ2-6; tentatively, D is TRBD1 or TRBD2 (5 bases each). CDR1 and CDR2 from the germline V gene are SGHTA and FQGTGA. Trimming left V 5 bases short and J 0 bases short, with 14 bases between. The length of the CDR3 is 17 residues. The CDR3 sequence: CASSDGTLLSGANVLTF. Written as DNA, the CDR3 is TGTGCCAGCAGCGACGGGACCTTACTCTCTGGGGCCAACGTCCTGACTTTC.

The rearrangement links TRBV7-6 to TRBJ2-7; 10 bases map to TRBD1. The CDR3 sequence is 15 residues long. The V gene's germline CDR1 is SGHVS and CDR2 FNYEAQ. After removal of 5 bases from V and 3 bases from J, the junction contained 7 bases not matched to a gene. The CDR3 bases are TGTGCCAGCAGCATCACCGGGACAGGGGACTACGAGCAGTACTTC. This sequence encodes CASSITGTGDYEQYF. The whole variable domain, remainder taken from reference TRBV7-6 and TRBJ2-7, is GAGVSQSPRYKVTKRGQDVALRCDPISGHVSLYWYRQALGQGPEFLTYFNYEAQQDKSGLPNDRFSAERPEGSISTLTIQRTEQRDSAMYRCASSITGTGDYEQYFGPGTRLTVT.

J is TRBJ1-2 and V is TRBV5-1; D is possibly TRBD1 (6 bases). Germline V gene sequence: CDR1 SGHRS, CDR2 YFSETQ. Deletions cut 0 bases from V and 2 bases from J, with 14 bases between. The CDR3 is made up of 16 amino acids. In nucleotides, the CDR3 is TGCGCCAGCAGCTTGGATTGGACAGAAGGAAACTATGGCTACACCTTC. Its translation is CASSLDWTEGNYGYTF.

The chain couples TRBV4-2 to TRBJ2-2; TRBD2 agrees at 12 bases. The junction had 1 base not matched to a gene; V was cut back by 3 bases and J by 5 bases. Germline V gives CDR1 LGHNA, CDR2 YNFKEQ. CDR3 length: 15 residues. In nucleotides, the CDR3 is TGTGCCAGCAGCCACGGACTAGCGGGGACCGGGGAGCTGTTTTTT. It specifies CASSHGLAGTGELFF.

V gene TRBV10-1 combines with J gene TRBJ1-3; tentative D call: TRBD1 (5 bases). The V end lost 6 bases, the J end lost 0 bases, and 12 bases lay between the germline ends. The CDR3 runs to 15 residues. CDR1 is WNHNN and CDR2 is SYGVQD in the germline V gene (reference sequence). The CDR3 loop reads CASSQTGNSGNTIYF. The CDR3 region has the DNA TGCGCCAGCAGCCAAACAGGAAACTCTGGAAACACCATATATTTT.

The chain employs TRBV6-5 and TRBJ1-1; 11 nucleotides match TRBD1. Trimming took 5 bases from V and 6 from J; bases not matched to a gene: 2. Germline-derived CDR1 and CDR2 are MNHEY and SVGAGI. The CDR3 is made up of 13 amino acids. CDR3 bases: TGTGCCAGCAGTGGACAGGGGGCCTCTGAAGCTTTCTTT. This encodes CASSGQGASEAFF.

V gene TRBV4-1 combines with J gene TRBJ2-1, with D maybe TRBD1 (5 bases). Per germline, CDR1 MGHRA and CDR2 YSYEKL. The CDR3 runs to 14 residues. Trimming took off 0 bases at V and 8 bases at J, with 11 bases between the two ends. The CDR3 reads CASSQDSGWDEQFF. Here the CDR3 DNA reads TGCGCCAGCAGCCAAGACTCAGGGTGGGATGAGCAGTTCTTC.

The sample holds a few counts of this clone. The chain has TRBV9 and TRBJ1-2; D is perhaps TRBD1 (6 bases). CDR1 is SGDLS and CDR2 is YYNGEE in the germline V gene. V was clipped by 4 bases and J by 7 bases, with 11 bases between them. The CDR3 sequence is 12 residues long. The DNA for the CDR3 is TGTGCCAGCAGCTCAGGGGAGGGTGGCTACACCTTC. Protein product: CASSSGEGGYTF. Full variable domain (missing parts from reference TRBV9 and TRBJ1-2): DSGVTQTPKHLITATGQRVTLRCSPRSGDLSVYWYQQSLDQGLQFLIQYYNGEERAKGNILERFSAQQFPDLHSELNLSSLELGDSALYFCASSSGEGGYTFGSGTRLTVV.

The chain links TRBV28 to TRBJ2-3; D not resolved. This CDR3 is built from 14 residues. Trimming took off 11 bases at V and 1 base at J, with 16 bases between the two ends. The germline V gene encodes CDR1 MDHEN and CDR2 SYDVKM. The DNA of the CDR3 is TGTGCCGGAAGGGCGAGCCCGGGCACAGATACGCAGTATTTT. Protein: CAGRASPGTDTQYF.

The chain carries TRBV28 and TRBJ1-1, with D unclear. V shed 5 bases and J shed 5 bases, with 15 bases lying between them. Germline CDR1 reads MDHEN; CDR2 reads SYDVKM. The CDR3 totals 14 residues. DNA of the CDR3: TGTGCCAGCAGTCCCTCGGACGGCCCGACTGAAGCTTTCTTT. Translating gives CASSPSDGPTEAFF. Filled out from reference TRBV28 and TRBJ1-1, the complete variable domain reads DVKVTQSSRYLVKRTGEKVFLECVQDMDHENMFWYRQDPGLGLRLIYFSYDVKMKEKGDIPEGYSVSREKKERFSLILESASTNQTSMYLCASSPSDGPTEAFFGQGTRLTVV.

The chain carries TRBV10-2 and TRBJ2-5, with 7 bases matching TRBD1. Germline V gene data show CDR1 as WSHSY and CDR2 as SAAADI. The V and J ends lost 6 bases and 3 bases, in that order; junction bases with no gene match: 1. The CDR3 consists of 12 residues. CDR3 DNA sequence: TGCGCCAGCAGAACAGGGGAAGAGACCCAGTACTTC. Translation: CASRTGEETQYF.

In this sample, this clone turned up once. The V gene is TRBV7-2, the J gene TRBJ2-7, with 7 bases that match TRBD1. The CDR3 is 13 residues long. The junction had 9 bases not matched to a gene; V was cut back by 3 bases and J by 10 bases. Germline V gene sequence: CDR1 SGHTA, CDR2 FQGNSA. CDR3 loop: CASSLGQLFPQYF. The CDR3 nucleotides read TGTGCCAGCAGCTTGGGACAGCTATTCCCTCAGTACTTC. The whole variable domain, filled in from reference TRBV7-2 and TRBJ2-7, reads GAGVSQSPSNKVTEKGKDVELRCDPISGHTALYWYRQSLGQGLEFLIYFQGNSAPDKSGLPSDRFSAERTGGSVSTLTIQRTQQEDSAVYLCASSLGQLFPQYFGPGTRLTVT.

There are a few counts of this clone. V usage is TRBV7-9 and J usage is TRBJ2-2; 10 bases align to TRBD1. Germline values: CDR1 SEHNR, CDR2 FQNEAQ (reference sequence). V was clipped by 6 bases and J by 1 base; unmatched bases: 2. The CDR3 contains 15 residues. CDR3 protein: CASRGDRGNTGELFF. CDR3 sequence (DNA): TGTGCCAGCAGGGGGGACAGGGGGAACACCGGGGAGCTGTTTTTT.